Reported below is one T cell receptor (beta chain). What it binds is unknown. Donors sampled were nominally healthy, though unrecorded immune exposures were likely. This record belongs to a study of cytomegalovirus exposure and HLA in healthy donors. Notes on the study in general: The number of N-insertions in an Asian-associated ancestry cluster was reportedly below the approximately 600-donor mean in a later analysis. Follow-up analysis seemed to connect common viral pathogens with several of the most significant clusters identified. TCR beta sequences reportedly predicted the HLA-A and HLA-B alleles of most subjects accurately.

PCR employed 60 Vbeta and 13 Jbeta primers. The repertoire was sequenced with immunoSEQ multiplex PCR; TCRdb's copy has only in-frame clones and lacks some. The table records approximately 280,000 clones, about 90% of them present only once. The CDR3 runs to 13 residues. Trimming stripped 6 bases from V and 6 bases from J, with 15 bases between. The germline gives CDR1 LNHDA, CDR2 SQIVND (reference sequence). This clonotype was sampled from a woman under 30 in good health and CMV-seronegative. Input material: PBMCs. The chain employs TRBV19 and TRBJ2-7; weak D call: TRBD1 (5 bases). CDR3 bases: TGTGCCAGTAGGGCCAGGGCAGCTGGCGAGCAGTACTTC. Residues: CASRARAAGEQYF.